This TCR beta chain originates from a study of T cells in women clearing cervical HPV infection. Looking at the study overall: HLA type could not be excluded as a confounder.

Concerning this clone: Its antigen is currently unknown. With the read ending 3 residues before the CDR3 end, the germline J gene is used to fill in that end.

The ends were cut back, 1 base at V and 4 bases at J, with 10 bases in the middle. The CDR3 is 15 amino acids. Germline V gives CDR1 SGHVS, CDR2 FNYEAQ. Here immunoSEQ multiplex PCR was the method, and the copy in TCRdb shows in-frame clones only, minus some. The sample's table shows about 46,000 clones. Study-wide results and caveats: T-cell numbers per sample were unknown and may explain richness differences. CIN3+ cases had significantly higher TCR repertoire richness than controls, but evenness did not differ.

Sequenced sample: blood buffy coat. The TCR was taken from a woman between 18 and 69 years old with a cervical HPV16 infection that either progressed to CIN3+ or cleared (not recorded which). The chain recombines TRBV7-6 with TRBJ2-2; tentatively, D is TRBD2 (6 bases). CDR3 loop: CASSLGGSGTGELFF. CDR3 DNA (partial): TGTGCCAGCAGCTTAGGGGGTAGCGGCACCGGGGAG.